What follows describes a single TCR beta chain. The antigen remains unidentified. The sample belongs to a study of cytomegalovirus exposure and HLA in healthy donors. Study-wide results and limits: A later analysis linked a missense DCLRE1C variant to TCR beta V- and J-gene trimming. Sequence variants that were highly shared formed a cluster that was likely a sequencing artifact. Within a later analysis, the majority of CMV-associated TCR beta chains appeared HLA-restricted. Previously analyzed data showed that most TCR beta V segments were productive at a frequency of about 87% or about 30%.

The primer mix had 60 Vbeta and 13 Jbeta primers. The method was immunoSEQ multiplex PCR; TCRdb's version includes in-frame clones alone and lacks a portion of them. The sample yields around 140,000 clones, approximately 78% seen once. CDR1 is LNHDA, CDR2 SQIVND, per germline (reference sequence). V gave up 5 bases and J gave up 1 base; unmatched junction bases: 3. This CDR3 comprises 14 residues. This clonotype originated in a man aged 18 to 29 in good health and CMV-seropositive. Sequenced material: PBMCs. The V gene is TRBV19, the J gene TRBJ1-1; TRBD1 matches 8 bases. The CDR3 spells CASSFGQGNTEAFF. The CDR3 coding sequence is TGTGCCAGTAGTTTTGGACAGGGGAACACTGAAGCTTTCTTT.